This T cell receptor (beta chain) was retrieved from a study of blood T cells in healthy people across ages. This clonotype was counted only a few times. Every sample yielded at least 6.5 million isolated PBMCs. Germline lookup yields CDR1 LGHNA and CDR2 YSLEER. The CDR3 sequence is 14 residues long. V lost 2 bases to trimming and J lost 3 bases, with 8 bases between them. Combining a sample-barcoded 5' primer with a J-beta primer mix, a second PCR ran for 7 to 11 cycles. Each cDNA was tagged by a template-switch adaptor containing 12 random nucleotides. From the 5' RACE reads, TCRdb called clonotypes with MiXCR, one entry per CDR3 protein. This table has approximately 810,000 distinct CDR3 sequences, about 36% appearing once.

This TCR was recovered from a man aged 18 to 35 in good health. V is TRBV4-3 and J is TRBJ1-3; possibly TRBD1 for D (6 bases). Sequencing was performed on blood. The CDR3 nucleotides read TGCGCCAGCAGCCAATACAGGGATGGAAACACCATATATTTT. Amino acid sequence: CASSQYRDGNTIYF.